This T cell receptor beta chain derives from a study of persistence of HIV-infected CD4 T cells. Turning to the study itself: The sample holds CD4+ T cells responsive to CMV or HIV-1 Gag. Study findings and constraints: Compared with CD3/CD28-stimulated cells, CMV- and Gag-responding cells showed lower TCRbeta richness.

An overlapping HIV-1 Gag peptide pool stimulated these cells at approximately 1 ug/peptide/mL. Sorted nonresponding memory CD4+ T cells were CD40L-negative, CD69-negative, CD45RO-high. Adults with HIV-1 started suppressive ART while chronically infected. Sequencing used immunoSEQ version 4 in survey mode. Libraries were prepared by immunoSEQ multiplex PCR; TCRdb keeps only in-frame clonotypes and omits some of them. The data show about 64,000 clones, with 65% to 80% seen just once and around 1.7% held by the top ten. With respect to this clone: Its antigen is undetermined.

This CDR3 is built from 13 residues. Losses at the gene ends were 8 bases for V and 7 bases for J; bases not matched to a gene: 4. In germline, CDR1 is WSHSY, CDR2 SAAADI. This TCR was sampled from an adult man with HIV who was CMV-seropositive. Sequencing was performed on CD4+ T cells sorted from PBMCs after roughly 20-hour stimulation, taken from a patient who received antiretroviral therapy. The V and J genes are TRBV10-2 and TRBJ2-2, with 10 bases that match TRBD2. The CDR3 bases are TGCGCCAGCGTTAGCGGGGGGTACGGGGAGCTGTTTTTT. Residues: CASVSGGYGELFF.